The present entry profiles one TCR beta chain with its context. Germline V gene sequence: CDR1 SGHKS, CDR2 YYEKEE (reference sequence). The CDR3 sequence is 11 residues long. V was trimmed by 5 bases and J by 12 bases, leaving 12 bases between them. The source of the sample is a study of neurological immune-mediated disorders. Sequencing runs each generated in excess of 200 million TCR-beta sequences derived from 15-18 subjects. TCRdb analysed the 5' RACE reads with MiXCR anew, one entry per CDR3 protein. Seen here are some 57,000 distinct CDR3 sequences, roughly 4.8% observed once, and the top ten hold around 3.4%.

V and J are TRBV5-5 and TRBJ2-1, with D perhaps matching TRBD1 (5 bases). The TCR sequence derives from a woman aged 45-65 years with multiple sclerosis. Sequenced input: PBMCs. CDR3 DNA sequence: TGTGCCAGCAGTCGCACCCAGGGGCAGTTCTTC. Residues: CASSRTQGQFF. The whole variable domain, filled in from reference TRBV5-5 and TRBJ2-1, reads DAGVTQSPTHLIKTRGQQVTLRCSPISGHKSVSWYQQVLGQGPQFIFQYYEKEERGRGNFPDRFSARQFPNYSSELNVNALLLGDSALYLCASSRTQGQFFGPGTRLTVL.